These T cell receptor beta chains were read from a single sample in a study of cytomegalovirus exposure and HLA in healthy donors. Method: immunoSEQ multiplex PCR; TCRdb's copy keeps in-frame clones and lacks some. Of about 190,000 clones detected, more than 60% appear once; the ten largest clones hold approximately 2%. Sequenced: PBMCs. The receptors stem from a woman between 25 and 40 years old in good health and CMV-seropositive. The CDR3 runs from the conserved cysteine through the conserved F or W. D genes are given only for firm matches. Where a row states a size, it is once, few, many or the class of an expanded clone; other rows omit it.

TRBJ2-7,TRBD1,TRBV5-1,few,CASSFPGQGSYEQYF,TGCGCCAGCAGCTTCCCTGGACAGGGATCCTACGAGCAGTACTTC
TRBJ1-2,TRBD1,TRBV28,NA,CASSSGGHYGYTF,TGTGCCAGCAGTTCAGGGGGCCACTATGGCTACACCTTC
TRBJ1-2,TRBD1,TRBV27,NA,CASSLPGGYGYTF,TGTGCCAGCAGTTTGCCAGGGGGCTATGGCTACACCTTC
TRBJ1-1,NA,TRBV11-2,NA,CASSYRQRSTEAFF,TGTGCCAGCAGCTACCGCCAGCGATCCACTGAAGCTTTCTTT
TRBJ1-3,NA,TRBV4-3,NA,CASSQDLTGNTIYF,TGCGCCAGCAGCCAAGATTTGACAGGAAACACCATATATTTT
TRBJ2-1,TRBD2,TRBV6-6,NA,CASSYSTSGAKQFF,TGTGCCAGCAGTTACTCGACTAGCGGAGCCAAGCAGTTCTTC
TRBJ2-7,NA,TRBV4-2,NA,CASSQDGRGFYEQYF,TGTGCCAGCAGCCAAGACGGTCGAGGGTTCTACGAGCAGTACTTC
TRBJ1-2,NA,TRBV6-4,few,CASSPGTTNYGYTF,TGTGCCAGCAGTCCCGGGACAACTAACTATGGCTACACCTTC
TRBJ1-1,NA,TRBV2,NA,CASSEEVRTEAFF,TGTGCCAGCAGTGAGGAGGTGAGGACTGAAGCTTTCTTT
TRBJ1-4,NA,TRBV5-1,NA,CASSFLGSNEKLFF,TGCGCCAGCAGCTTCTTAGGGAGTAATGAAAAACTGTTTTTT
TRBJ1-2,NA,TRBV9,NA,CASSVGAGDRYGYTF,TGTGCCAGCAGCGTAGGGGCAGGCGACCGCTATGGCTACACCTTC
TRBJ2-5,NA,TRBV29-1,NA,CSAMTVQETQYF,TGCAGCGCCATGACAGTCCAAGAGACCCAGTACTTC
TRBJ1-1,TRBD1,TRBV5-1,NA,CASSQGAWNTEAFF,TGCGCCAGCAGCCAGGGGGCCTGGAACACTGAAGCTTTCTTT